Below, 5 T cell receptor beta chains from the same sample are listed, as sequenced in a study of blood T cell repertoires in COVID-19. The method was immunoSEQ multiplex PCR; TCRdb's version includes in-frame clones alone and lacks a portion of them. The table includes around 140,000 clones, about 85% detected once. The sample comprised PBMCs or T cells enriched from blood (not recorded which). The receptors were sampled from a woman aged 40 to 55 who had been exposed to COVID-19.

The rearrangement links TRBV7-9 to TRBJ2-2, with D uncertain. The V end lost 8 bases, the J end lost 7 bases, and 5 bases lay between the germline ends. Germline V gene data show CDR1 as SEHNR and CDR2 as FQNEAQ (reference sequence). This CDR3 contains 10 residues. Written as DNA, the CDR3 is TGTGCCAGCGGTAGCGGGGAGCTGTTTTTT. This codes for CASGSGELFF.

The chain uses TRBV5-1 and TRBJ2-2; D is undetermined. V was shortened by 0 bases and J by 3 bases, with 9 bases between the two germline ends. The CDR3 is made up of 15 amino acids. Germline CDR1 SGHRS, CDR2 YFSETQ. In DNA, the CDR3 is TGCGCCAGCAGCTTGGATACAGATTACACCGGGGAGCTGTTTTTT. Translation: CASSLDTDYTGELFF.

This clone was seen a few times. J is TRBJ1-4 and V is TRBV19; 7 bases align to TRBD1. The CDR3 totals 16 residues. The germline gives CDR1 LNHDA, CDR2 SQIVND (reference sequence). With V trimmed by 8 bases and J by 6 bases, 15 bases remained unmatched. CDR3 sequence (DNA): TGTGCCAGTCAGGGGGACAGAAGTTTCGTCGATGAAAAACTGTTTTTT. Translation: CASQGDRSFVDEKLFF. Full variable domain (rest looked up from reference TRBV19 and TRBJ1-4): DGGITQSPKYLFRKEGQNVTLSCEQNLNHDAMYWYRQDPGQGLRLIYYSQIVNDFQKGDIAEGYSVSREKKESFPLTVTSAQKNPTAFYLCASQGDRSFVDEKLFFGSGTQLSVL.

The genes are TRBV5-6 and TRBJ2-7; a weak D match, TRBD1 (6 bases). There are 16 residues in the CDR3. Deletions cut 0 bases from V and 6 bases from J, with 19 bases between. The germline V gene has CDR1 SGHDT and CDR2 YYEEEE. In DNA form, the CDR3 reads TGTGCCAGCAGCTTGGCCGACGACAGGAAGGGCCGCGAGCAGTACTTC. Residues: CASSLADDRKGREQYF.

This sequence joins TRBV4-3 and TRBJ1-2; tentatively, D is TRBD1 (5 bases). CDR1 is LGHNA and CDR2 is YSLEER in the germline V gene. This CDR3 has 13 residues. V lost 2 bases and J lost 8, with 12 bases in between. CDR3 DNA sequence: TGCGCCAGCAGCCAACTTTCAGGGTCCGGCTACACCTTC. This gives the protein CASSQLSGSGYTF.